These 19 T cell receptor beta chains originate from one sample sequenced in a study of cytomegalovirus exposure and HLA in healthy donors. Primers included in the PCR were 60 Vbeta and 13 Jbeta primers. Sequencing was performed with immunoSEQ multiplex PCR; in TCRdb, only in-frame clones are kept and a portion is missing. The sample carries 150,000 to 200,000 clones, 80% to 85% recorded once. Input material: PBMCs. All receptors come from a woman under 30 in good health and CMV-seronegative.

The gene calls are TRBV14 and TRBJ2-1; weak D call: TRBD2 (6 bases). The CDR3 has 16 residues. The germline gives CDR1 SGHDN, CDR2 FVKESK. V was shortened by 4 bases and J by 6 bases, with 19 bases between the two germline ends. The CDR3 coding sequence is TGTGCCAGCAGCCGCGTCGGACTACCCCGTTTCAATGAGCAGTTCTTC. Its protein product is CASSRVGLPRFNEQFF.

This chain's CDR3 is CASSLWTVGQGNSPLHF. Here the CDR3 DNA reads TGTGCCAGTAGTCTATGGACGGTGGGACAGGGAAATTCACCCCTCCACTTT. The J gene is TRBJ1-6, the V gene TRBV19; TRBD1 matches at 9 bases. V lost 5 bases to trimming and J lost 7 bases; unmatched junction nucleotides: 12. The CDR3 has 17 residues. Germline V gives CDR1 LNHDA, CDR2 SQIVND (reference sequence).

The V and J genes are TRBV10-2 and TRBJ2-7; 9 bases map to TRBD1. This CDR3 region has 14 residues. V gave up 4 bases and J gave up 2 bases; unmatched junction bases: 3. Germline loops: CDR1 WSHSY, CDR2 SAAADI. CDR3 coding DNA: TGCGCCAGCAGTGCGGGACAGGGTGCCTACGAGCAGTACTTC. Its protein is CASSAGQGAYEQYF.

The chain uses TRBV5-1 and TRBJ2-5; D is possibly TRBD2 (6 bases). The CDR3 totals 14 residues. V lost 4 bases and J lost 4, with 14 bases in between. Germline loops: CDR1 SGHRS, CDR2 YFSETQ. DNA for the CDR3: TGCGCCAGCAGCCCAGGGCGGGACCGAGAGACCCAGTACTTC. This encodes CASSPGRDRETQYF.

The chain uses TRBV27 and TRBJ1-1, with D maybe TRBD1 (5 bases). Deletions cut 5 bases from V and 7 bases from J, with 8 bases between. The CDR3 consists of 11 residues. The germline CDR1 and CDR2 sequences are MNHEY and SMNVEV (reference sequence). This CDR3 is CASSRGLEAFF. The CDR3, as DNA: TGTGCCAGCAGTCGGGGACTTGAAGCTTTCTTT.

The chain is built from TRBV6-1 and TRBJ1-1; perhaps TRBD1 as D (6 bases). From germline, CDR1 is MNHNS and CDR2 SASEGT. The CDR3 loop spans 15 amino acids. V was pared by 4 bases and J by 4 bases, with 16 bases between. The CDR3 here is CASSGGLQGSTEAFF. The CDR3 DNA sequence: TGTGCCAGCAGTGGGGGCCTGCAGGGGAGCACTGAAGCTTTCTTT.

In this sample, this clone turned up a few times. The chain has TRBV6-5 and TRBJ2-2; 7 bases match TRBD1. The CDR3 has 13 residues. V shed 6 bases and J 5 bases; nucleotides not matched to a gene: 3. The germline gives CDR1 MNHEY, CDR2 SVGAGI. In nucleotides, the CDR3 is TGTGCCAGCAGAACAGGGGAAACCGGGGAGCTGTTTTTT. This translates into CASRTGETGELFF.

As for this clone: The junction departs from germline at one end; a sequencing error may be responsible. The chain employs TRBV7-7 and TRBJ1-3; D unresolved. Per germline, CDR1 SSHAT and CDR2 FNYEAQ (reference sequence). The length of the CDR3 is 14 residues. The CDR3 protein is CASSLSSSGNTIYF. DNA of the CDR3: TGTGCTAGCAGCTTAAGTAGCTCTGGAAACACCATATATTTT.

V is TRBV30 and J is TRBJ2-3; D may be TRBD1 (6 bases). V lost 5 bases, J lost 8 bases, and 23 bases lay in between. The germline V gene has CDR1 GTSNPN and CDR2 SVGIG (reference sequence). CDR3 length equals 15 residues. The CDR3 is CAWHGPGQLLPTQYF. CDR3 sequence (DNA): TGTGCCTGGCATGGACCGGGACAACTACTCCCTACGCAGTATTTT.

This clone appeared a single time. V is TRBV30 and J is TRBJ1-2; D uncertain. Between the trimmed V and J ends, which lost 2 bases and 5 bases, there was a span of 9 bases. Germline V gene lookup returns CDR1 GTSNPN and CDR2 SVGIG (reference sequence). The CDR3 length is 12 residues. CDR3 sequence (DNA): TGTGCCTGGAGTCCCAGTCGATATGGCTACACCTTC. Residues: CAWSPSRYGYTF.

In its sample, this clone was seen once. This chain links TRBV14 with TRBJ2-1; D is undetermined. The germline gives CDR1 SGHDN, CDR2 FVKESK. There are 14 residues in the CDR3. V shed 1 base and J shed 9 bases, with 13 bases lying between them. CDR3 DNA: TGTGCCAGCAGCCAAGTTTATAGCTCCAGTGAGCAGTTCTTC. Translating gives CASSQVYSSSEQFF.

J is TRBJ1-1 and V is TRBV29-1, with TRBD1 as a possible D gene (5 bases). CDR1 SQVTM and CDR2 ANQGSEA come from the germline V gene. The V end was cut by 1 base, the J end by 2 bases, with 14 bases between. CDR3 length: 15 residues. The CDR3 sequence: CSVEVQDTDNTEAFF. The CDR3 DNA is TGCAGCGTTGAAGTGCAGGACACAGACAACACTGAAGCTTTCTTT.

V is TRBV19 and J is TRBJ1-5; no clear D gene. The CDR3 spans 13 residues. Looked up from germline, CDR1 is LNHDA and CDR2 is SQIVND (reference sequence). V lost 5 bases to trimming and J lost 6 bases, with 11 bases between them. The CDR3 region has the DNA TGTGCCAGTAGTCCCGGAGGAGGTCAGCCCCAGCATTTT. This gives the protein CASSPGGGQPQHF.

The CDR3 DNA is TGTGCCAGTAGTGTGGACAGGGGTGACACTGAAGCTTTCTTT. Translated: CASSVDRGDTEAFF. The chain employs TRBV19 and TRBJ1-1; 9 nucleotides align to TRBD1. CDR1 and CDR2 from the germline V gene are LNHDA and SQIVND (reference sequence). The CDR3 length is 14 residues. The ends lost 5 bases at V and 3 bases at J; junction bases unmatched: 4.

This clone occurred a few times. The V gene is TRBV28, the J gene TRBJ1-2, with 7 positions matching TRBD1. V was pared by 2 bases and J by 7 bases, with 4 bases of the junction left unmatched. Germline CDR1 and CDR2: MDHEN and SYDVKM. CDR3 size: 13 residues. The CDR3 here is CASSLDAGGGYTF. DNA of the CDR3: TGTGCCAGCAGTTTAGATGCAGGGGGTGGCTACACCTTC.

The V and J genes are TRBV29-1 and TRBJ2-1; 7 bases line up with TRBD1. This CDR3 spans 14 amino acids. Germline-derived CDR1 and CDR2 are SQVTM and ANQGSEA. V shed 3 bases, J shed 4 bases, and the junction held 6 bases outside the gene matches. The chain's CDR3 is CSVDPGQRYNEQFF. The CDR3 bases are TGCAGCGTTGACCCGGGACAGAGGTACAATGAGCAGTTCTTC.

This clone was seen once. The chain couples TRBV6-6 to TRBJ1-1; weak D call: TRBD1 (5 bases). Trimming shortened V by 4 bases and J by 5 bases, and 17 bases separated the two germline ends. The CDR3 has 15 amino acids. The V gene's germline CDR1 is MNHNY and CDR2 SVGAGI (reference sequence). This chain's CDR3 is CASSLPQGRGTEAFF. The CDR3 coding sequence is TGTGCCAGCAGTTTACCTCAGGGACGGGGGACTGAAGCTTTCTTT.

The gene calls are TRBV7-8 and TRBJ2-5; D gene uncertain. Trimming took 1 base from V and 5 from J, leaving 11 bases between them. This CDR3 comprises 14 residues. Germline CDR1 reads SGHVS; CDR2 reads FQNEAQ. CDR3 sequence: CASSLDQTRETQYF. The CDR3, as DNA: TGTGCCAGCAGCTTAGATCAAACCCGGGAGACCCAGTACTTC.

The CDR3 nucleotides are TGCGCCAGCAGCTTGGCAGGGACAGGATTAGGGCCCCAGCATTTT. Its translation is CASSLAGTGLGPQHF. V usage is TRBV5-1 and J usage is TRBJ1-5; 8 nucleotides align to TRBD1. The germline CDR1 and CDR2 sequences are SGHRS and YFSETQ. This CDR3 is built from 15 residues. V gave up 0 bases and J gave up 9 bases; unmatched junction bases: 8.